This entry lists 15 T cell receptor beta chains sequenced from one sample in a study of T cell responses to AZD1222 COVID-19 vaccine. TCRdb keeps only in-frame clones here, not all; method: immunoSEQ multiplex PCR. The table shows some 120,000 clones, with around 90% occurring only once. The sequences come from peripheral blood, collected on day 0 of AZD1222 vaccination. The receptors originated from an adult in good health.

The rearrangement links TRBV28 to TRBJ2-7; weak D call: TRBD1 (5 bases). CDR1 and CDR2 (germline): MDHEN, SYDVKM. The CDR3 extends over 12 amino acids. V was pared by 3 bases and J by 3 bases, with 6 bases between. DNA of the CDR3: TGTGCCAGCAGTTTGACAGTCTACGAGCAGTACTTC. The encoded protein is CASSLTVYEQYF.

This chain uses TRBV5-1 with TRBJ2-1, with TRBD1 identical over 7 bases. CDR3 length: 16 amino acids. Per the germline V gene, CDR1 is SGHRS and CDR2 is YFSETQ. V shed 3 bases, J shed 4 bases, and the junction held 10 bases outside the gene matches. This chain's CDR3 is CASSYLQGSGYNEQFF. CDR3 coding DNA: TGCGCCAGCAGCTATTTACAGGGGTCGGGGTACAATGAGCAGTTCTTC.

The rearrangement joins TRBV28 to TRBJ1-6; tentatively, D is TRBD1 (6 bases). V was clipped by 6 bases and J by 0 bases, with 24 bases between them. The CDR3 consists of 20 residues. CDR1 and CDR2 from the germline V gene are MDHEN and SYDVKM. CDR3 region: CASSAAEGWGPSSYNSPLHF. The CDR3 bases are TGTGCCAGCAGCGCTGCTGAGGGTTGGGGGCCGAGCTCCTATAATTCACCCCTCCACTTT.

The chain has TRBV12-3 or TRBV12-4 and TRBJ2-7; D remains unclear. This CDR3 has 12 amino acids. Trimming left V 5 bases short and J 1 base short, with 6 bases between. In DNA, the CDR3 is TGTGCCAGCAGTAGAACATCCTACGAGCAGTACTTC. Protein: CASSRTSYEQYF.

This chain links TRBV24-1 with TRBJ2-3; weak D call: TRBD1 (6 bases). Germline CDR1 and CDR2: KGHDR and SFDVKD. The germline V and J ends were trimmed by 6 bases and 2 bases, with 17 bases remaining between them. This CDR3 comprises 16 residues. CDR3 sequence reads: CATSPLGQGNTDTQYF. The CDR3 nucleotides are TGTGCCACCAGTCCCTTGGGGCAGGGGAACACAGATACGCAGTATTTT.

The V and J genes are TRBV11-3 and TRBJ1-1; 7 bases match TRBD1. Germline trimming cut 4 bases from V and 2 bases from J; bases unmatched to any gene: 4. Germline V gene data show CDR1 as SGHNT and CDR2 as YENEEA. The CDR3 is made up of 14 amino acids. CDR3 DNA: TGTGCCAGCAGCTCCACAGGGGCCAACACTGAAGCTTTCTTT. As protein: CASSSTGANTEAFF.

The CDR3 DNA sequence: TGCGCCAGCAGCCAAGATGGGTTCATCGAGCAGTACTTC. Translated, it gives CASSQDGFIEQYF. The chain links TRBV4-1 to TRBJ2-7; no reliable D call. Germline V CDR1 and CDR2: MGHRA, YSYEKL. V lost 0 bases to trimming and J lost 6 bases, with 9 bases between them. The CDR3 runs to 13 residues.

J is TRBJ2-1 and V is TRBV2; D may be TRBD1 (5 bases). Germline assignment: CDR1 SNHLY and CDR2 FYNNEI. This CDR3 contains 18 residues. Trimming took off 5 bases at V and 1 base at J, with 21 bases between the two ends. Here the CDR3 reads CASSTRWGPGSSYNEQFF. The CDR3 DNA sequence: TGTGCCAGCAGTACTCGATGGGGCCCAGGGTCGTCCTACAATGAGCAGTTCTTC.

The chain employs TRBV29-1 and TRBJ2-3; a weak D match, TRBD2 (5 bases). Trimming pared 3 bases from V and 3 bases from J, leaving 10 bases between. The CDR3 loop spans 13 amino acids. Germline CDR1 is SQVTM and CDR2 is ANQGSEA. The CDR3 loop is CSVDFLATDTQYF. The CDR3 DNA follows: TGCAGCGTTGATTTCCTAGCAACAGATACGCAGTATTTT.

This chain connects TRBV28 to TRBJ1-2; D unresolved. V lost 3 bases and J lost 4, with 9 bases in between. CDR3 length: 13 residues. Germline values: CDR1 MDHEN, CDR2 SYDVKM. The CDR3 nucleotides read TGTGCCAGCAGTTTTCACAATGTCTATGGCTACACCTTC. It codes for CASSFHNVYGYTF.

The chain uses TRBV5-1 and TRBJ2-5; D remains unclear. Germline CDR1 and CDR2: SGHRS and YFSETQ. V dropped 0 bases and J dropped 5 bases, with 8 bases sitting between them. The CDR3 runs to 13 residues. CDR3 sequence reads: CASSLAGWETQYF. The CDR3 DNA follows: TGCGCCAGCAGCTTGGCCGGGTGGGAGACCCAGTACTTC.

V and J are TRBV27 and TRBJ1-4; no reliable D call. V was shortened by 2 bases and J by 8 bases, with 12 bases between the two germline ends. CDR3 length equals 14 residues. Germline CDR1 is MNHEY and CDR2 is SMNVEV (reference sequence). CDR3 sequence: CASSLTSFEEKLFF. The CDR3 DNA sequence: TGTGCCAGCAGTTTAACATCCTTCGAAGAAAAACTGTTTTTT.

The chain uses TRBV7-2 and TRBJ1-2; tentative D call: TRBD1 (5 bases). Trimming removed 3 bases from V and 4 bases from J, with 12 bases in between. The CDR3 has 14 residues. The germline V gene has CDR1 SGHTA and CDR2 FQGNSA. The CDR3 coding sequence is TGTGCCAGCAGCTTTGAGGGGTGGGGCTATGGCTACACCTTC. It specifies CASSFEGWGYGYTF. The variable domain in full, completed from reference TRBV7-2 and TRBJ1-2, reads GAGVSQSPSNKVTEKGKDVELRCDPISGHTALYWYRQSLGQGLEFLIYFQGNSAPDKSGLPSDRFSAERTGGSVSTLTIQRTQQEDSAVYLCASSFEGWGYGYTFGSGTRLTVV.

The chain couples TRBV28 to TRBJ1-1, with TRBD1 identical over 12 bases. With V trimmed by 2 bases and J by 10 bases, 2 bases remained unmatched. The germline CDR1 and CDR2 sequences are MDHEN and SYDVKM. The CDR3 has 13 amino acids. CDR3 amino acids: CASSLGDRGRAFF. The CDR3, as DNA: TGTGCCAGCAGTTTAGGGGACAGGGGGCGAGCTTTCTTT.

This CDR3 reads CASSYQKGFEQYF. CDR3 sequence (DNA): TGTGCCAGCAGTTACCAGAAGGGGTTCGAGCAGTACTTC. V usage is TRBV6-2 or TRBV6-3 and J usage is TRBJ2-7, with D possibly being TRBD1 (5 bases). Germline V CDR1 and CDR2: MNHEY, SVGEGT. This CDR3 is 13 amino acids long. V was cut by 2 bases and J by 6 bases, with 11 bases left in between.